This TCR beta chain derives from a study of OX40 agonist ivuxolimab in advanced cancers. In the study overall: Given to patients was ivuxolimab, an agonistic anti-OX40 (CD134) antibody. General study results and limits: Both blood CD4+ and CD8+ T cells showed clonal growth by week 6 at 0.1 to 3.0 mg/kg. Also present in some nonresponders was a low level of normalized T-cell clonal expansion.

Of note for this clone: What it binds is unknown.

The method was immunoSEQ multiplex PCR; TCRdb's version includes in-frame clones alone and lacks a portion of them. This sample carries fewer than 50,000 clones, approximately 92% of them seen once, and the ten largest clones take approximately 9.7%. Samples of blood were obtained at baseline, on cycle 4 day 1, and on cycle 7 day 1. This CDR3 is 13 amino acids long. Germline V gene data show CDR1 as MGHRA and CDR2 as YSYEKL. Trimming removed 0 bases at V and 7 bases at J, with 9 bases between. The chain joins TRBV4-1 to TRBJ1-2; no firm D call. The specimen comprised CD4+ or CD8+ T cells sorted from blood, sampled in a trial of the OX40 agonist ivuxolimab. The origin of this receptor is an adult with an advanced solid tumor such as melanoma, head and neck, liver or kidney cancer. The CDR3 bases are TGCGCCAGCAGCCAAGAAAGGGCAGGTGGCTACACCTTC. This sequence encodes CASSQERAGGYTF.